This TCR beta chain was sequenced for a study of blood T cell repertoires in COVID-19. Whole-study context: The study drew acute and convalescent COVID-19 samples from the United States, Italy and Spain. PBMCs, B-cell-depleted T cells, or T cells provided the cDNA or gDNA that made up the material.

The CDR3 loop spans 14 amino acids. The germline V and J ends were trimmed by 4 bases and 7 bases, with 15 bases remaining between them. Germline CDR1 reads SGDLS; CDR2 reads YYNGEE. As handled by the study authors: Researchers report that nucleated cell counts were estimated from reference gene primer amplification. Sequenced by immunoSEQ multiplex PCR; TCRdb stores in-frame clones only, minus some. V, J and clone size reflect that table, while D and trimming were determined from the DNA. Found here are some 270,000 clones, approximately 90% of them singletons; the top ten hold around 0.84%. The chain recombines TRBV9 with TRBJ1-5; D possibly corresponds to TRBD1 (6 bases). Sequencing was carried out using peripheral blood. This TCR derives from a man under 40 with acute or convalescent COVID-19. DNA for the CDR3: TGTGCCAGCAGCCCCCGGGACATGACCCAGCCCCAGCATTTT. This sequence encodes CASSPRDMTQPQHF.